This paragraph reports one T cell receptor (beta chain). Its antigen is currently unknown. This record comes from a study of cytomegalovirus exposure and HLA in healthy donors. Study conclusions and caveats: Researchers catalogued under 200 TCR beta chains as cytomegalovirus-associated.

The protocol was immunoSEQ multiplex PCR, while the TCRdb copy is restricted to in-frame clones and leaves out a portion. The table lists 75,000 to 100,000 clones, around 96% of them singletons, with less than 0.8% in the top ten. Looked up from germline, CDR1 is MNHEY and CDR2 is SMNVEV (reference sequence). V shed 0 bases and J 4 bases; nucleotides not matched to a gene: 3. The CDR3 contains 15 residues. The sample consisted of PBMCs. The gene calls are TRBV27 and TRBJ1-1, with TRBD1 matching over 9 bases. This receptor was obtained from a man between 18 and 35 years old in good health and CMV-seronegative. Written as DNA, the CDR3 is TGTGCCAGCAGTTTATCGGGACAGGGCGGCACTGAAGCTTTCTTT. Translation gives CASSLSGQGGTEAFF.